Only one count was recorded for the clone carrying this TCR beta chain. What it binds is unknown. The sample originates from a study of OX40 agonist ivuxolimab in advanced cancers. Looking at the study overall: Across the patients, intravenous ivuxolimab was delivered every 2 weeks at 0.01 to 10 mg/kg.

Findings and limits, study-wide: Partial responders dosed at 0.1-3.0 mg/kg displayed clonal expansion ranking among the lowest. Doses of 0.1 to 3.0 mg/kg were accompanied by clonal expansion of CD4+ and CD8+ blood T cells by week 6.

The CDR3 runs to 15 residues. The junction had 8 bases not matched to a gene; V was cut back by 3 bases and J by 2 bases. Looked up from germline, CDR1 is GTSNPN and CDR2 is SVGIG (reference sequence). Clones were sequenced by immunoSEQ multiplex PCR, and TCRdb holds only the in-frame ones, with some missing. The sample lists roughly 65,000 clones, roughly 84% occurring once. This receptor was obtained from an adult with an advanced solid tumor such as melanoma, head and neck, liver or kidney cancer. The starting material was CD4+ or CD8+ T cells sorted from blood, obtained in a trial of the OX40 agonist ivuxolimab. V is TRBV30 and J is TRBJ2-7; 9 bases match TRBD1. CDR3 sequence: CAWRSGGQGTYEQYF. The CDR3 bases are TGTGCCTGGAGGTCTGGGGGACAGGGCACCTACGAGCAGTACTTC.